This T cell receptor (beta chain) comes out of a study of cytomegalovirus exposure and HLA in healthy donors. The wider study: The platform used for the 110 or so validation repertoires matched that of the approximately 670 first-cohort repertoires, a later analysis reported.

V gave up 11 bases and J gave up 2 bases; unmatched junction bases: 17. In germline, CDR1 is MRHNA, CDR2 SNTAGT. The CDR3 is 18 residues long. Study results and limitations: Cytomegalovirus-associated TCR beta chains were listed, numbering some 150.

Libraries were prepared by immunoSEQ multiplex PCR; TCRdb keeps only in-frame clonotypes and omits some of them. The sample has about 160,000 clones, about 90% seen once. Concerning this clone: What it binds is not known.

This TCR was sampled from a woman aged 18-29 years in good health and CMV-seropositive. The chain links TRBV6-4 to TRBJ1-5; the match to TRBD1 covers 11 bases. The specimen was PBMCs. CDR3 nucleotide sequence: TGTGCCGTGGGCAGTCCGGGACAGGGGGATAGTCGCAATCAGCCCCAGCATTTT. Translated: CAVGSPGQGDSRNQPQHF.